This T cell receptor beta chain was retrieved from a study of shared clonotypes between healthy human individuals. Whole-study results and caveats: Shared across four donors were around 5% of the naive CD4 clonotypes. It was anticipated that sequencing depth would influence how many clonotypes donors shared.

Germline-derived CDR1 and CDR2 are MGHRA and YSYEKL. This CDR3 has 17 residues. Deletions cut 3 bases from V and 0 bases from J, with 14 bases between. With regard to this clone: No antigen is known for it.

Per the original data handling: ImmunoSEQ output lacked quality scores and full-length reads, limiting matched filtering. Some clones are missing from TCRdb's copy, which holds only in-frame ones; the method was immunoSEQ multiplex PCR. V, J and clone size are taken as reported in that table, and D and trimming were inferred from the DNA itself. The table includes around 2,000,000 clones, about 93% detected once. The naive CD8 subset, CD45RO-negative cells positively selected for CCR7, excluded terminally differentiated effector memory CD45RA+ cells. None of the donors, who were healthy HIV-negative adults, had recently had acute infections or vaccinations.

The sample was naive CD8+ T cells from PBMCs. The chain uses TRBV4-1 and TRBJ2-2; D gene uncertain. The sequence derives from a man younger than 35 in good health. Some clones in this sample may be carry-over from other donors' samples. As DNA, the CDR3 is TGCGCCAGCAGCCAGACACCCGGGCTCTCGAACACCGGGGAGCTGTTTTTT. It translates to CASSQTPGLSNTGELFF.